This T cell receptor beta chain is from a study of blood T cell repertoires in COVID-19. Overall study: The United States, Italy and Spain were the sources of the acute and convalescent COVID-19 samples. Sources were T cells, B-cell-depleted T cells, or PBMCs; the material itself was cDNA or gDNA.

This CDR3 is built from 15 residues. CDR1 KGHDR and CDR2 SFDVKD come from the germline V gene. J was trimmed by 0 bases and V by 9 bases; bases with no gene match: 8. Under the authors' procedure: The authors estimated nucleated cell counts from reference gene primer amplification. The repertoire was sequenced with immunoSEQ multiplex PCR; TCRdb's copy has only in-frame clones and lacks some. V and J calls and clone size are those listed in that table; D and trimming were worked out from the DNA. The sample has about 250,000 clones; around 89% are singletons. This clonotype was sampled from a woman aged 35 to 49 who had recovered from COVID-19. This sequence joins TRBV24-1 and TRBJ2-3; the match to TRBD1 covers 7 bases. The specimen sequenced was peripheral blood. The CDR3 sequence: CATRPGQKSTDTQYF. CDR3 in DNA: TGTGCCACCCGGCCGGGACAGAAAAGCACAGATACGCAGTATTTT.